The sequence of this TCR beta chain was determined in a study of Ad26.COV2.S vaccination and SARS-CoV-2 variants. Study observations and caveats: Reported post-vaccination CD8+ and CD4+ T cell responses to spike showed substantial breadth.

With respect to this clone: As yet, its antigen is unknown.

TCRdb's copy holds only in-frame clones and misses some; the assay was immunoSEQ multiplex PCR. This table holds 400,000 or so clones, less than 90% found once. Stated treatment: roughly 20 received Ad26.COV2.S at low or high dose, single or two shots; about 5 received placebo; per-sample allocation not given. Sampling took place 63 days after the first vaccine or placebo injection. The individual, an adult aged 18-55 years, was a donor in Boston. Trimming stripped 1 base from V and 4 bases from J, with 7 bases between. The CDR3 consists of 13 residues. Per the germline V gene, CDR1 is SGHAT and CDR2 is FQNNGV.

This specimen consisted of peripheral blood, obtained in a trial of Ad26.COV2.S vaccine versus placebo. The rearrangement uses TRBV11-2 and TRBJ2-5, with D possibly being TRBD2 (5 bases). The sequence came from a person aged 18-60 years who received the Ad26.COV2.S COVID-19 vaccine or a placebo. CDR3 DNA sequence: TGTGCCAGCAGCTTAGTTCGGGGAGAGACCCAGTACTTC. Residues: CASSLVRGETQYF.